This is a list of T cell receptor beta chains from one sample in a study of T-cell memory formation after mild COVID-19. MiXCR was run by TCRdb on the 5' RACE reads, yielding one entry per CDR3 protein. The table lists 350,000 to 450,000 distinct CDR3 sequences, around 27% of them singletons. Sequenced sample: PBMCs or a T cell subset sorted from them (not recorded which). The receptor source for this set is an adult woman who had mild COVID-19 (a few samples of this study predate the infection). Cell type and time point are not known. The CDR3 runs from the conserved cysteine through the conserved F or W. Fields, in order: J gene, V gene, D gene, clone size, CDR3 protein, CDR3 DNA. A D gene is named only where the DNA matches it firmly. Rows may omit the clone size; those that give it use once, few, many or a size class.

J gene: TRBJ2-7; V gene: TRBV19; D gene: .; clone size: .; CDR3 protein: CASSIDNRGYEQYF; CDR3 DNA: TGTGCCAGTAGTATAGATAACAGAGGTTACGAGCAGTACTTC
J gene: TRBJ1-2; V gene: TRBV6-5; D gene: .; clone size: .; CDR3 protein: CASSNPSEGYTF; CDR3 DNA: TGTGCCAGCAGTAATCCCTCCGAAGGCTACACCTTC
J gene: TRBJ2-3; V gene: TRBV7-9; D gene: .; clone size: few; CDR3 protein: CASSFPGGRDTQYF; CDR3 DNA: TGTGCCAGCAGCTTCCCCGGGGGTCGGGATACGCAGTATTTT
J gene: TRBJ2-5; V gene: TRBV7-3; D gene: .; clone size: few; CDR3 protein: CASSRRVQETQYF; CDR3 DNA: TGTGCCAGCAGCCGACGGGTCCAAGAGACCCAGTACTTC
J gene: TRBJ1-4; V gene: TRBV12-3/TRBV12-4; D gene: .; clone size: few; CDR3 protein: CASSPLTGTKLFF; CDR3 DNA: TGTGCCAGCAGTCCCCTTACAGGGACGAAGCTGTTTTTT
J gene: TRBJ1-1; V gene: TRBV4-2; D gene: .; clone size: .; CDR3 protein: CASSQPVGTEAFF; CDR3 DNA: TGTGCCAGCAGCCAACCGGTGGGCACTGAAGCTTTCTTT
J gene: TRBJ2-1; V gene: TRBV5-1; D gene: .; clone size: .; CDR3 protein: CASSISYNEQFF; CDR3 DNA: TGCGCCAGCAGCATCTCCTACAATGAGCAGTTCTTC
J gene: TRBJ2-2; V gene: TRBV7-9; D gene: .; clone size: .; CDR3 protein: CASSPITTGELFF; CDR3 DNA: TGTGCCAGCAGCCCGATAACGACCGGGGAGCTGTTTTTT
J gene: TRBJ2-7; V gene: TRBV5-1; D gene: TRBD1; clone size: few; CDR3 protein: CASSELPSGGLYYEQYF; CDR3 DNA: TGCGCCAGCAGCGAGCTACCCTCAGGGGGCCTCTACTACGAGCAGTACTTC
J gene: TRBJ2-5; V gene: TRBV7-9; D gene: .; clone size: .; CDR3 protein: CATARDSQPQETQYF; CDR3 DNA: TGTGCCACCGCCCGGGACTCCCAACCTCAAGAGACCCAGTACTTC
J gene: TRBJ2-1; V gene: TRBV20-1; D gene: TRBD2; clone size: .; CDR3 protein: CSASPPPALAGTSSYNEQFF; CDR3 DNA: TGCAGTGCTAGCCCCCCTCCGGCTTTAGCGGGCACCTCCTCCTACAATGAGCAGTTCTTC
J gene: TRBJ2-7; V gene: TRBV12-3/TRBV12-4; D gene: .; clone size: .; CDR3 protein: CASSLVGTAYEQYF; CDR3 DNA: TGTGCCAGCAGTTTAGTCGGTACAGCCTACGAGCAGTACTTC
J gene: TRBJ2-7; V gene: TRBV5-1; D gene: .; clone size: .; CDR3 protein: CASSLDSRSYEQYF; CDR3 DNA: TGCGCCAGCAGCTTAGACAGTCGTTCCTACGAGCAGTACTTC
J gene: TRBJ2-1; V gene: TRBV15; D gene: TRBD1; clone size: .; CDR3 protein: CATTPGTDYNEQFF; CDR3 DNA: TGTGCCACTACGCCCGGGACAGATTACAATGAGCAGTTCTTC
J gene: TRBJ1-5; V gene: TRBV20-1; D gene: .; clone size: .; CDR3 protein: CSARDRFGMQPQHF; CDR3 DNA: TGCAGTGCTAGAGATAGATTCGGAATGCAGCCCCAGCATTTT
J gene: TRBJ2-5; V gene: TRBV6-5; D gene: .; clone size: .; CDR3 protein: CASSYSGPETQYF; CDR3 DNA: TGTGCCAGCAGTTACTCTGGCCCAGAGACCCAGTACTTC
J gene: TRBJ1-1; V gene: TRBV5-4; D gene: .; clone size: .; CDR3 protein: CASSSGTLYTEAFF; CDR3 DNA: TGTGCCAGCAGCTCGGGGACACTATACACTGAAGCTTTCTTT
J gene: TRBJ2-1; V gene: TRBV4-2; D gene: .; clone size: few; CDR3 protein: CASSHRDYNEQFF; CDR3 DNA: TGTGCCAGCAGCCACCGGGACTACAATGAGCAGTTCTTC
J gene: TRBJ2-5; V gene: TRBV20-1; D gene: .; clone size: .; CDR3 protein: CSAKGGVGETQYF; CDR3 DNA: TGCAGTGCCAAAGGAGGGGTCGGAGAGACCCAGTACTTC
J gene: TRBJ2-3; V gene: TRBV19; D gene: TRBD2; clone size: .; CDR3 protein: CASSPAGGLAASTDTQYF; CDR3 DNA: TGTGCCAGTAGCCCAGCAGGGGGACTAGCTGCTAGCACAGATACGCAGTATTTT
J gene: TRBJ2-5; V gene: TRBV9; D gene: .; clone size: few; CDR3 protein: CASSVNWGEETQYF; CDR3 DNA: TGTGCCAGCAGCGTAAATTGGGGGGAGGAGACCCAGTACTTC
J gene: TRBJ2-2; V gene: TRBV5-1; D gene: .; clone size: .; CDR3 protein: CASSLDINTGELFF; CDR3 DNA: TGCGCCAGCAGCTTGGACATTAACACCGGGGAGCTGTTTTTT
J gene: TRBJ1-2; V gene: TRBV4-3; D gene: .; clone size: few; CDR3 protein: CASSQSQGLNYGYTF; CDR3 DNA: TGCGCCAGCAGCCAAAGCCAGGGTCTTAACTATGGCTACACCTTC
J gene: TRBJ1-5; V gene: TRBV2; D gene: TRBD1; clone size: .; CDR3 protein: CASGGRTGLNQPQHF; CDR3 DNA: TGTGCCAGCGGGGGCCGGACAGGACTCAATCAGCCCCAGCATTTT
J gene: TRBJ2-7; V gene: TRBV7-2; D gene: TRBD1; clone size: .; CDR3 protein: CASSLETGGYEQYF; CDR3 DNA: TGTGCCAGCAGCTTAGAGACAGGGGGCTACGAGCAGTACTTC
J gene: TRBJ1-2; V gene: TRBV6-5; D gene: .; clone size: .; CDR3 protein: CASKRTGYGGYTF; CDR3 DNA: TGTGCCAGCAAAAGAACAGGGTATGGTGGCTACACCTTC
J gene: TRBJ2-7; V gene: TRBV4-2; D gene: TRBD2; clone size: few; CDR3 protein: CASSHKEELAGETYEQYF; CDR3 DNA: TGTGCCAGCAGCCATAAGGAGGAACTAGCGGGGGAAACCTACGAGCAGTACTTC
J gene: TRBJ2-7; V gene: TRBV24-1; D gene: TRBD1; clone size: many; CDR3 protein: CATSPRDRENEQYF; CDR3 DNA: TGTGCCACCAGCCCCCGGGACAGGGAAAACGAGCAGTACTTC
J gene: TRBJ2-2; V gene: TRBV5-1; D gene: TRBD1; clone size: few; CDR3 protein: CASSRGQGRTGELFF; CDR3 DNA: TGCGCCAGCAGCCGCGGACAGGGAAGGACCGGGGAGCTGTTTTTT
J gene: TRBJ2-3; V gene: TRBV9; D gene: .; clone size: .; CDR3 protein: CASSVLLSGDTQYF; CDR3 DNA: TGTGCCAGCAGCGTACTCCTGTCGGGAGATACGCAGTATTTT
J gene: TRBJ2-3; V gene: TRBV5-4; D gene: TRBD2; clone size: .; CDR3 protein: CASSPGLAESTDTQYF; CDR3 DNA: TGTGCCAGCAGCCCCGGACTAGCGGAGAGCACAGATACGCAGTATTTT
J gene: TRBJ2-5; V gene: TRBV29-1; D gene: TRBD1; clone size: .; CDR3 protein: CSVGALGQGGETQYF; CDR3 DNA: TGCAGCGTTGGAGCATTGGGACAGGGCGGAGAGACCCAGTACTTC
J gene: TRBJ2-2; V gene: TRBV7-9; D gene: .; clone size: .; CDR3 protein: CASSTRDPNTGELFF; CDR3 DNA: TGTGCCAGCAGCACCCGGGACCCAAACACCGGGGAGCTGTTTTTT
J gene: TRBJ2-5; V gene: TRBV20-1; D gene: TRBD2; clone size: many; CDR3 protein: CSARDRPSGSSAQYF; CDR3 DNA: TGCAGTGCTAGAGATAGACCTAGCGGGAGTTCGGCCCAGTACTTC
J gene: TRBJ2-5; V gene: TRBV6-2/TRBV6-3; D gene: .; clone size: .; CDR3 protein: CASSWSRGETQYF; CDR3 DNA: TGTGCCAGCAGTTGGTCCCGAGGAGAGACCCAGTACTTC
J gene: TRBJ1-1; V gene: TRBV19; D gene: .; clone size: .; CDR3 protein: CASHPGHLNTEAFF; CDR3 DNA: TGTGCCAGTCATCCGGGGCACCTGAACACTGAAGCTTTCTTT
J gene: TRBJ2-3; V gene: TRBV3-1; D gene: TRBD2; clone size: .; CDR3 protein: CASSPSGGADTQYF; CDR3 DNA: TGTGCCAGCAGCCCTAGCGGGGGGGCAGATACGCAGTATTTT
J gene: TRBJ1-5; V gene: TRBV25-1; D gene: .; clone size: few; CDR3 protein: CASSDLGAGQPQHF; CDR3 DNA: TGTGCCAGCAGTGATTTGGGGGCCGGTCAGCCCCAGCATTTT
J gene: TRBJ2-7; V gene: TRBV29-1; D gene: .; clone size: .; CDR3 protein: CSVQSSGFYEQYF; CDR3 DNA: TGCAGCGTTCAGTCGTCAGGATTTTACGAGCAGTACTTC
J gene: TRBJ2-7; V gene: TRBV5-1; D gene: .; clone size: .; CDR3 protein: CASSSRRDSSEQYF; CDR3 DNA: TGCGCCAGCAGCTCCAGGAGAGACTCGTCCGAGCAGTACTTC
J gene: TRBJ2-3; V gene: TRBV10-1; D gene: .; clone size: .; CDR3 protein: CASSASGTDTQYF; CDR3 DNA: TGCGCCAGCAGTGCTAGCGGCACAGATACGCAGTATTTT
J gene: TRBJ2-2; V gene: TRBV6-1; D gene: .; clone size: .; CDR3 protein: CASSEFRGGNTGELFF; CDR3 DNA: TGTGCCAGCAGTGAATTCAGGGGCGGGAACACCGGGGAGCTGTTTTTT
J gene: TRBJ2-7; V gene: TRBV14; D gene: TRBD2; clone size: .; CDR3 protein: CASSQGPREGYEQYF; CDR3 DNA: TGTGCCAGCAGCCAAGGACCGCGGGAGGGGTACGAGCAGTACTTC
J gene: TRBJ2-3; V gene: TRBV5-1; D gene: .; clone size: few; CDR3 protein: CASKRGDTQYF; CDR3 DNA: TGCGCCAGCAAAAGAGGGGATACGCAGTATTTT
J gene: TRBJ2-3; V gene: TRBV4-2; D gene: TRBD2; clone size: few; CDR3 protein: CASSQWRPSGGAQDTQYF; CDR3 DNA: TGTGCCAGCAGCCAATGGCGACCTAGCGGGGGGGCCCAAGATACGCAGTATTTT
J gene: TRBJ2-5; V gene: TRBV6-5; D gene: .; clone size: .; CDR3 protein: CASSYSVRPEETQYF; CDR3 DNA: TGTGCCAGCAGTTACTCGGTCAGGCCCGAAGAGACCCAGTACTTC
J gene: TRBJ1-1; V gene: TRBV27; D gene: .; clone size: .; CDR3 protein: CASSLTATDTEAFF; CDR3 DNA: TGTGCCAGCAGCCTGACAGCGACCGACACTGAAGCTTTCTTT
J gene: TRBJ1-1; V gene: TRBV4-1; D gene: .; clone size: few; CDR3 protein: CASSQNEMGTEAFF; CDR3 DNA: TGCGCCAGCAGCCAAAACGAAATGGGTACTGAAGCTTTCTTT
J gene: TRBJ2-5; V gene: TRBV24-1; D gene: .; clone size: few; CDR3 protein: CATSDPRTVQETQYF; CDR3 DNA: TGTGCCACCAGTGACCCAAGGACAGTCCAAGAGACCCAGTACTTC
J gene: TRBJ1-2; V gene: TRBV24-1; D gene: .; clone size: .; CDR3 protein: CATSDGRQTGIYGYTF; CDR3 DNA: TGTGCCACCAGTGATGGCCGCCAAACAGGGATCTATGGCTACACCTTC
J gene: TRBJ2-1; V gene: TRBV9; D gene: TRBD2; clone size: .; CDR3 protein: CASSVAGEGYNNEQFF; CDR3 DNA: TGTGCCAGCAGCGTAGCGGGGGAGGGCTACAACAATGAGCAGTTCTTC
J gene: TRBJ1-2; V gene: TRBV14; D gene: .; clone size: .; CDR3 protein: CASSRTGRYGYTF; CDR3 DNA: TGTGCCAGCAGCCGAACAGGGAGATATGGCTACACCTTC